Listed below are T cell receptor beta chains from one sample, sequenced in a study of cytomegalovirus exposure and HLA in healthy donors. TCRdb keeps only in-frame clones here, not all; method: immunoSEQ multiplex PCR. The sample has 150,000 or so clones, around three quarters seen once. The sample was PBMCs. The receptors here all came from a man in his forties or fifties in good health and CMV-seropositive. Each CDR3 is given with its conserved first and last residue. The order of the fields is V gene, D gene, clone size, J gene, CDR3 protein, CDR3 DNA. The D gene is left open where the match is weak. Clone sizes are given selectively: once, few, many, or a class where the clone is expanded.

TRBV11-3	TRBD2	.	TRBJ2-1	CASSRRTSGGSSYNEQFF	TGTGCCAGCAGCCGACGGACTAGCGGGGGCAGCTCCTACAATGAGCAGTTCTTC
TRBV6-5	.	.	TRBJ2-5	CASSYTGQETQYF	TGTGCCAGCAGTTACACAGGTCAAGAGACCCAGTACTTC
TRBV14	TRBD1	once	TRBJ1-2	CASSQDLGDRGEGYTF	TGTGCCAGCAGCCAAGATTTGGGCGACAGGGGGGAAGGCTACACCTTC
TRBV28	TRBD1	.	TRBJ1-4	CASSPGTGRGGNEKLFF	TGTGCCAGCAGTCCCGGGACAGGGAGGGGGGGTAATGAAAAACTGTTTTTT
TRBV2	TRBD1	.	TRBJ1-5	CASSGTGLYQPQHF	TGTGCCAGCAGCGGGACAGGGTTATATCAGCCCCAGCATTTT
TRBV6-5	.	.	TRBJ1-1	CASRGAGAGDTEAFF	TGTGCCAGCAGGGGAGCAGGGGCGGGGGACACTGAAGCTTTCTTT
TRBV29-1	.	once	TRBJ2-4	CSVIIADIQYF	TGCAGCGTCATTATAGCTGACATTCAGTACTTC
TRBV5-6	.	.	TRBJ2-2	CASRETGELFF	TGTGCCAGCAGGGAGACCGGGGAGCTGTTTTTT
TRBV11-2	TRBD1	.	TRBJ2-1	CASSLGQGPLGGQFF	TGTGCCAGCAGCTTGGGACAGGGGCCCTTGGGGGGGCAGTTCTTC
TRBV5-1	.	.	TRBJ2-5	CASSENQETQYF	TGCGCCAGCAGCGAGAACCAAGAGACCCAGTACTTC
TRBV11-1	TRBD2	.	TRBJ2-7	CASSLARGDEQYF	TGTGCCAGCAGCTTAGCCCGGGGGGACGAGCAGTACTTC
TRBV7-3	TRBD2	.	TRBJ2-3	CASSPHPGLAGDSDTQYF	TGTGCCAGCAGCCCGCACCCGGGACTAGCGGGAGACTCAGATACGCAGTATTTT
TRBV2	TRBD2	.	TRBJ2-7	CASTMTSASYEQYF	TGTGCCAGCACTATGACTAGCGCCTCCTACGAGCAGTACTTC
TRBV28	TRBD1	.	TRBJ2-3	CGSRNGGQGSTDTQYF	TGTGGCAGCCGTAACGGGGGACAGGGGAGCACAGATACGCAGTATTTT
TRBV28	TRBD1	.	TRBJ1-2	CASSSTGQGFSGYTF	TGTGCCAGCAGTTCAACGGGACAGGGGTTTAGTGGCTACACCTTC
TRBV29-1	.	.	TRBJ2-2	CSVAHTGYGTGELFF	TGCAGCGTTGCCCACACGGGGTACGGCACCGGGGAGCTGTTTTTT